This is a list of T cell receptor beta chains from one sample in a study of blood T cell repertoires in COVID-19. Assay: immunoSEQ multiplex PCR; the TCRdb copy retains only in-frame clones and omits some. The sample includes about 98,000 clones, roughly 80% of them seen just once. Sequencing was done on a sample of peripheral blood. The source of these receptors is a man in his 70s with active or convalescent COVID-19. CDR3s include the opening cysteine and the closing phenylalanine or tryptophan. The D gene is left open where the match is weak. Only part of the rows carry a size: once, few, many, or a class if the clone is expanded.

j_call: TRBJ1-1
d_call: TRBD1
v_call: TRBV7-9
clone_size: few
cdr3_aa: CASSSPQGFGTEAFF
cdr3_nt: TGTGCCAGCAGCTCCCCACAGGGGTTCGGCACTGAAGCTTTCTTT

j_call: TRBJ1-6
d_call: -
v_call: TRBV19
clone_size: -
cdr3_aa: CASSIGGTNNSPLHF
cdr3_nt: TGTGCCAGTAGTATAGGAGGAACGAATAATTCACCCCTCCACTTT

j_call: TRBJ1-2
d_call: -
v_call: TRBV6-5
clone_size: -
cdr3_aa: CASSYKPANYGYTF
cdr3_nt: TGTGCCAGCAGTTACAAACCGGCTAACTATGGCTACACCTTC

j_call: TRBJ2-3
d_call: TRBD2
v_call: TRBV27
clone_size: -
cdr3_aa: CASSQFGGGSTDTQYF
cdr3_nt: TGTGCCAGCAGCCAATTTGGGGGAGGGTCCACAGATACGCAGTATTTT

j_call: TRBJ1-5
d_call: -
v_call: TRBV5-6
clone_size: -
cdr3_aa: CASSLAGNQPQHF
cdr3_nt: TGTGCCAGCAGCTTGGCAGGGAATCAGCCCCAGCATTTT

j_call: TRBJ1-2
d_call: -
v_call: TRBV5-1
clone_size: once
cdr3_aa: CASSLSGNYGYTF
cdr3_nt: TGCGCCAGCAGCTTGTCGGGTAACTATGGCTACACCTTC

j_call: TRBJ1-1
d_call: -
v_call: TRBV5-1
clone_size: -
cdr3_aa: CASSLATGHLNTEAFF
cdr3_nt: TGCGCCAGCAGCTTGGCCACGGGACACCTGAACACTGAAGCTTTCTTT

j_call: TRBJ2-2
d_call: -
v_call: TRBV27
clone_size: -
cdr3_aa: CASGGGRTGELFF
cdr3_nt: TGTGCCAGCGGGGGGGGCCGCACCGGGGAGCTGTTTTTT

j_call: TRBJ2-7
d_call: -
v_call: TRBV7-9
clone_size: -
cdr3_aa: CASSFSQTSWEQYF
cdr3_nt: TGTGCCAGCAGCTTTAGCCAGACTAGTTGGGAGCAGTACTTC

j_call: TRBJ1-4
d_call: -
v_call: TRBV11-2
clone_size: few
cdr3_aa: CASTPGNNEKLFF
cdr3_nt: TGTGCCAGCACTCCCGGGAATAATGAAAAACTGTTTTTT

j_call: TRBJ2-1
d_call: -
v_call: TRBV5-6
clone_size: -
cdr3_aa: CASSTALKGYNEQFF
cdr3_nt: TGTGCCAGCAGCACGGCCTTGAAGGGGTACAATGAGCAGTTCTTC

j_call: TRBJ1-4
d_call: -
v_call: TRBV4-1
clone_size: -
cdr3_aa: CASSPAGAPGEKLFF
cdr3_nt: TGCGCCAGCAGCCCTGCGGGGGCGCCCGGGGAAAAACTGTTTTTT

j_call: TRBJ2-1
d_call: TRBD2
v_call: TRBV4-2
clone_size: -
cdr3_aa: CASSYWTSQGSYNEQFF
cdr3_nt: TGTGCCAGCAGCTATTGGACTAGCCAGGGCTCCTACAATGAGCAGTTCTTC

j_call: TRBJ2-3
d_call: TRBD1
v_call: TRBV5-1
clone_size: -
cdr3_aa: CASSSRTGSTDTQYF
cdr3_nt: TGCGCCAGCAGCTCGCGGACAGGGAGCACAGATACGCAGTATTTT

j_call: TRBJ2-3
d_call: TRBD1
v_call: TRBV5-5
clone_size: -
cdr3_aa: CASSFRTGGNTDTQYF
cdr3_nt: TGTGCCAGCAGCTTCCGGACAGGGGGTAACACAGATACGCAGTATTTT

j_call: TRBJ2-5
d_call: -
v_call: TRBV5-1
clone_size: -
cdr3_aa: CASSSPGTFQETQYF
cdr3_nt: TGCGCCAGCAGCTCCCCGGGGACATTTCAAGAGACCCAGTACTTC

j_call: TRBJ1-2
d_call: TRBD1
v_call: TRBV7-9
clone_size: -
cdr3_aa: CASSLEGTDYGYTF
cdr3_nt: TGTGCCAGCAGCTTAGAAGGGACAGACTATGGCTACACCTTC

j_call: TRBJ2-5
d_call: -
v_call: TRBV29-1
clone_size: -
cdr3_aa: CSVERAVQTQYF
cdr3_nt: TGCAGCGTTGAGCGGGCAGTTCAGACCCAGTACTTC

j_call: TRBJ2-3
d_call: -
v_call: TRBV11-2
clone_size: -
cdr3_aa: CASSSLRGWDTQYF
cdr3_nt: TGTGCCAGCAGCTCGCTCAGGGGATGGGATACGCAGTATTTT

j_call: TRBJ2-3
d_call: TRBD2
v_call: TRBV18
clone_size: -
cdr3_aa: CASSPRLGGGAADTQYF
cdr3_nt: TGTGCCAGCTCACCACGGCTGGGCGGGGGGGCCGCAGATACGCAGTATTTT

j_call: TRBJ2-5
d_call: -
v_call: TRBV2
clone_size: few
cdr3_aa: CASSEGQGLETQYF
cdr3_nt: TGTGCCAGCAGTGAAGGGCAGGGTTTAGAGACCCAGTACTTC

j_call: TRBJ2-3
d_call: -
v_call: TRBV30
clone_size: -
cdr3_aa: CAWSGSTSTQYF
cdr3_nt: TGTGCCTGGAGTGGGTCTACGAGTACGCAGTATTTT

j_call: TRBJ1-1
d_call: TRBD1
v_call: TRBV18
clone_size: -
cdr3_aa: CASSPEGALNTEAFF
cdr3_nt: TGTGCCAGCTCACCAGAGGGGGCGCTGAACACTGAAGCTTTCTTT

j_call: TRBJ1-5
d_call: -
v_call: TRBV4-1
clone_size: few
cdr3_aa: CASSQDRGQPQHF
cdr3_nt: TGCGCCAGCAGCCAAGATCGCGGTCAGCCCCAGCATTTT

j_call: TRBJ2-7
d_call: -
v_call: TRBV4-1
clone_size: many
cdr3_aa: CASSPPVGAGEQYF
cdr3_nt: TGCGCCAGCAGCCCACCAGTGGGGGCGGGTGAGCAGTACTTC

j_call: TRBJ2-7
d_call: -
v_call: TRBV30
clone_size: -
cdr3_aa: CAFRVPSSYEQYF
cdr3_nt: TGTGCCTTCCGGGTCCCAAGCTCCTACGAGCAGTACTTC

j_call: TRBJ2-3
d_call: -
v_call: TRBV9
clone_size: once
cdr3_aa: CASSVGMGAGADTQYF
cdr3_nt: TGTGCCAGCAGCGTAGGAATGGGGGCCGGGGCAGATACGCAGTATTTT